This is a list of T cell receptor beta chains from one sample in a study of OX40 agonist ivuxolimab in advanced cancers. The data were produced by immunoSEQ multiplex PCR, yet TCRdb's version contains in-frame clones alone and is incomplete. The data show 75,000 to 95,000 clones, 91% seen once. Sequencing was performed on CD4+ or CD8+ T cells sorted from blood, taken in a trial of the OX40 agonist ivuxolimab. These receptors originate from an adult with an advanced solid tumor such as melanoma, head and neck, liver or kidney cancer. CDR3s include the opening cysteine and the closing phenylalanine or tryptophan. D genes are given only for firm matches. Expanded clones get a size class; other rows say once, few or many, or leave the size out.

d_gene: .; len: 14; abundance: few; v_gene: TRBV7-2; j_gene: TRBJ2-7; CDR3aa: CASSLETASYEQYF; CDR3nt: TGTGCCAGCAGCTTAGAAACAGCCTCCTACGAGCAGTACTTC
d_gene: TRBD2; len: 17; abundance: .; v_gene: TRBV28; j_gene: TRBJ2-2; CDR3aa: CASSPAGLAVNTGELFF; CDR3nt: TGTGCCAGCTCCCCAGCGGGACTAGCGGTGAACACCGGGGAGCTGTTTTTT
d_gene: .; len: 15; abundance: .; v_gene: TRBV21-1; j_gene: TRBJ2-1; CDR3aa: CASSKESGSYDEQFF; CDR3nt: TGTGCCAGCAGCAAAGAAAGCGGGAGTTACGATGAGCAGTTCTTC
d_gene: TRBD2; len: 18; abundance: .; v_gene: TRBV28; j_gene: TRBJ2-3; CDR3aa: CASSFEGVGLRSTDTQYF; CDR3nt: TGTGCCAGCAGTTTTGAGGGCGTGGGACTACGAAGCACAGATACGCAGTATTTT
d_gene: .; len: 16; abundance: .; v_gene: TRBV6-1; j_gene: TRBJ2-2; CDR3aa: CASSAVWGLDTGELFF; CDR3nt: TGTGCCAGCAGTGCCGTCTGGGGTTTGGACACCGGGGAGCTGTTTTTT
d_gene: .; len: 12; abundance: .; v_gene: TRBV7-9; j_gene: TRBJ2-5; CDR3aa: CASSAQRETQYF; CDR3nt: TGTGCCAGCAGCGCACAGCGGGAGACCCAGTACTTC
d_gene: .; len: 13; abundance: .; v_gene: TRBV6-1; j_gene: TRBJ2-7; CDR3aa: CASREQGSYEQYF; CDR3nt: TGTGCCAGCAGAGAACAGGGTTCCTACGAGCAGTACTTC
d_gene: TRBD1; len: 16; abundance: once; v_gene: TRBV2; j_gene: TRBJ1-5; CDR3aa: CASSDFTGAGNQPQHF; CDR3nt: TGTGCCAGCAGTGATTTCACAGGGGCCGGCAATCAGCCCCAGCATTTT
d_gene: TRBD1; len: 15; abundance: .; v_gene: TRBV6-1; j_gene: TRBJ1-1; CDR3aa: CASTGAGGRNTEAFF; CDR3nt: TGTGCCAGCACCGGAGCAGGGGGGAGGAACACTGAAGCTTTCTTT
d_gene: TRBD1; len: 15; abundance: .; v_gene: TRBV5-1; j_gene: TRBJ1-1; CDR3aa: CASSGLQGAGTEAFF; CDR3nt: TGCGCCAGCAGCGGGCTACAGGGGGCTGGCACTGAAGCTTTCTTT
d_gene: TRBD2; len: 13; abundance: .; v_gene: TRBV2; j_gene: TRBJ2-2; CDR3aa: CASTREETGELFF; CDR3nt: TGTGCCAGCACGCGGGAGGAAACCGGGGAGCTGTTTTTT
d_gene: TRBD1; len: 12; abundance: .; v_gene: TRBV2; j_gene: TRBJ1-4; CDR3aa: CASTGGGEKLFF; CDR3nt: TGTGCCAGCACAGGGGGCGGCGAAAAACTGTTTTTT
d_gene: TRBD1; len: 15; abundance: .; v_gene: TRBV18; j_gene: TRBJ1-4; CDR3aa: CASSPSRTGNEKLFF; CDR3nt: TGTGCCAGCTCACCATCGCGGACAGGGAATGAAAAACTGTTTTTT
d_gene: .; len: 16; abundance: .; v_gene: TRBV4-1; j_gene: TRBJ1-3; CDR3aa: CASSPGGRVSGNTIYF; CDR3nt: TGCGCCAGCAGCCCTGGAGGGAGGGTATCAGGAAACACCATATATTTT
d_gene: .; len: 15; abundance: .; v_gene: TRBV6-5; j_gene: TRBJ2-7; CDR3aa: CASSYYVGGNYEQYF; CDR3nt: TGTGCCAGCAGTTACTATGTGGGAGGCAACTACGAGCAGTACTTC
d_gene: TRBD2; len: 18; abundance: once; v_gene: TRBV5-1; j_gene: TRBJ2-3; CDR3aa: CASSLVPSGGTFTDTQYF; CDR3nt: TGCGCCAGCAGCTTGGTGCCGTCGGGAGGGACCTTCACAGATACGCAGTATTTT
d_gene: .; len: 18; abundance: once; v_gene: TRBV19; j_gene: TRBJ2-4; CDR3aa: CASSIDHDVEVAKNIQYF; CDR3nt: TGTGCCAGTAGTATAGATCATGACGTTGAGGTGGCCAAAAACATTCAGTACTTC
d_gene: .; len: 17; abundance: .; v_gene: TRBV5-4; j_gene: TRBJ2-1; CDR3aa: CASSLEAAASSYNEQFF; CDR3nt: TGTGCCAGCAGCTTGGAGGCGGCGGCTAGCTCCTACAATGAGCAGTTCTTC
d_gene: .; len: 12; abundance: .; v_gene: TRBV30; j_gene: TRBJ2-4; CDR3aa: CAWSLLGNIQYF; CDR3nt: TGTGCCTGGAGTCTCCTGGGAAACATTCAGTACTTC
d_gene: .; len: 13; abundance: .; v_gene: TRBV19; j_gene: TRBJ1-5; CDR3aa: CASSIRVGQPQHF; CDR3nt: TGTGCCAGTAGTATCAGGGTGGGTCAGCCCCAGCATTTT
d_gene: .; len: 15; abundance: .; v_gene: TRBV28; j_gene: TRBJ2-5; CDR3aa: CASSTTGTLKETQYF; CDR3nt: TGTGCCAGCAGTACCACCGGGACACTGAAAGAGACCCAGTACTTC
d_gene: .; len: 15; abundance: once; v_gene: TRBV19; j_gene: TRBJ1-5; CDR3aa: CASSIGTTLNQPQHF; CDR3nt: TGTGCCAGTAGTATAGGAACGACTCTAAATCAGCCCCAGCATTTT
d_gene: .; len: 15; abundance: .; v_gene: TRBV10-1; j_gene: TRBJ2-7; CDR3aa: CASSEQRASSYEQYF; CDR3nt: TGCGCCAGCAGTGAGCAGCGGGCCAGCTCCTACGAGCAGTACTTC
d_gene: TRBD1; len: 14; abundance: .; v_gene: TRBV11-2; j_gene: TRBJ2-7; CDR3aa: CASSHDRGSYEQYF; CDR3nt: TGTGCCAGCAGCCACGACAGGGGTTCCTACGAGCAGTACTTC
d_gene: TRBD2; len: 16; abundance: few; v_gene: TRBV28; j_gene: TRBJ2-2; CDR3aa: CASSSLTSGYTGELFF; CDR3nt: TGTGCCAGCAGTTCCCTGACTAGCGGATACACCGGGGAGCTGTTTTTT
d_gene: TRBD2; len: 15; abundance: .; v_gene: TRBV28; j_gene: TRBJ2-7; CDR3aa: CASSTAGLADYEQYF; CDR3nt: TGTGCCAGCAGCACGGCGGGACTAGCGGACTACGAGCAGTACTTC